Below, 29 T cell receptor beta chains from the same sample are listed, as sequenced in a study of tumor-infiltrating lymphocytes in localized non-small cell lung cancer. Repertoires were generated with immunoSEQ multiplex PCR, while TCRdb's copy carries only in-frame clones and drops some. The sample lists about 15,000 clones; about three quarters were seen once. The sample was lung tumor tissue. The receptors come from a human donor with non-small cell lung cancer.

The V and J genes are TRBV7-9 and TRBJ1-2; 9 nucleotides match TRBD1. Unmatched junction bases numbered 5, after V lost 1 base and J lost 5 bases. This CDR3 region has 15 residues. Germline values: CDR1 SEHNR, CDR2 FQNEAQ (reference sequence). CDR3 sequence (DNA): TGTGCCAGCAGCTTAGGAACAGGGGGCCCTTATGGCTACACCTTC. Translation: CASSLGTGGPYGYTF.

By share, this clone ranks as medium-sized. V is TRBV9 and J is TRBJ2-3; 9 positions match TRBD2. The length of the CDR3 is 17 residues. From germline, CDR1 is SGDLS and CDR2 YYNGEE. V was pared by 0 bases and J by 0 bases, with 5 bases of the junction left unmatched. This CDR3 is CASSVDPTSGSTDTQYF. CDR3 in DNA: TGTGCCAGCAGCGTAGATCCCACTAGCGGGAGCACAGATACGCAGTATTTT. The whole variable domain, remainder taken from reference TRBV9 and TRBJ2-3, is DSGVTQTPKHLITATGQRVTLRCSPRSGDLSVYWYQQSLDQGLQFLIQYYNGEERAKGNILERFSAQQFPDLHSELNLSSLELGDSALYFCASSVDPTSGSTDTQYFGPGTRLTVL.

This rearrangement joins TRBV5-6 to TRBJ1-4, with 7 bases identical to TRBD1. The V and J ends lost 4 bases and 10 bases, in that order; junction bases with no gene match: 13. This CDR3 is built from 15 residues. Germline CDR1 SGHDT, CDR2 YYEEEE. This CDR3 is CASSQVARDRPKLFF. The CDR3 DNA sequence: TGTGCCAGCAGCCAGGTCGCGAGGGACAGACCAAAACTGTTTTTT.

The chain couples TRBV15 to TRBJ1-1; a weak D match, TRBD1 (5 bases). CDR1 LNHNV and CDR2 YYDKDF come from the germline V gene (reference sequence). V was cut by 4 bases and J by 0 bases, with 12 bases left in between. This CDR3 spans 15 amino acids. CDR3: CATSKQARLNTEAFF. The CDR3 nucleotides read TGTGCCACCAGCAAACAGGCTCGGCTGAACACTGAAGCTTTCTTT. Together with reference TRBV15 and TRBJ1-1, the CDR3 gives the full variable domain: DAMVIQNPRYQVTQFGKPVTLSCSQTLNHNVMYWYQQKSSQAPKLLFHYYDKDFNNEADTPDNFQSRRPNTSFCFLDIRSPGLGDTAMYLCATSKQARLNTEAFFGQGTRLTVV.

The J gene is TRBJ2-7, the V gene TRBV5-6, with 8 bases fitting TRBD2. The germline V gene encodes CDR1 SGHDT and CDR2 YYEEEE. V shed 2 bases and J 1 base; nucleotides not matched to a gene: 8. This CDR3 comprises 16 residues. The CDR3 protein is CASSFRGSGVSYEQYF. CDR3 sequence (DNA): TGTGCCAGCAGCTTCAGGGGTAGCGGGGTTTCCTACGAGCAGTACTTC.

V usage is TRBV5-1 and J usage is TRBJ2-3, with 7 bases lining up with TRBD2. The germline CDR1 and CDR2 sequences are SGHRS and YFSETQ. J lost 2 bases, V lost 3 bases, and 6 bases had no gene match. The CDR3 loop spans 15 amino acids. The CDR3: CASSSSGTHTDTQYF. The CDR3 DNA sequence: TGCGCCAGCAGCTCTAGCGGAACGCACACAGATACGCAGTATTTT. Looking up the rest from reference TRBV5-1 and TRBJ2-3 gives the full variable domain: KAGVTQTPRYLIKTRGQQVTLSCSPISGHRSVSWYQQTPGQGLQFLFEYFSETQRNKGNFPGRFSGRQFSNSRSEMNVSTLELGDSALYLCASSSSGTHTDTQYFGPGTRLTVL.

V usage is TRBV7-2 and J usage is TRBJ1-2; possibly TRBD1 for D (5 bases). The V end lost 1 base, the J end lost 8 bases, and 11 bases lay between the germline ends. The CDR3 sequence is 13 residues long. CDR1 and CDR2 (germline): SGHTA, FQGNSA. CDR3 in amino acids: CASSLGAGWGYTF. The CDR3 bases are TGTGCCAGCAGCTTAGGGGCAGGGTGGGGCTACACCTTC.

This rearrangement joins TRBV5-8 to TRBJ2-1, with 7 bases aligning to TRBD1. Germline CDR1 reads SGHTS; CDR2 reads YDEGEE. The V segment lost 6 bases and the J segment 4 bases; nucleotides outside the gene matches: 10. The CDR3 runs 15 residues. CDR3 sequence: CASTLPGQPYNEQFF. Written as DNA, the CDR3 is TGTGCCAGCACCCTCCCGGGACAGCCTTACAATGAGCAGTTCTTC.

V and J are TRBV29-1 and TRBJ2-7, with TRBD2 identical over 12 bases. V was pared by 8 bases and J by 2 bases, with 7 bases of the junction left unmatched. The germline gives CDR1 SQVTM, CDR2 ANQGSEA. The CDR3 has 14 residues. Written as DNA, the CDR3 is TGCAGCACACTGGGACTAGCGGGTACCTACGAGCAGTACTTC. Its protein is CSTLGLAGTYEQYF.

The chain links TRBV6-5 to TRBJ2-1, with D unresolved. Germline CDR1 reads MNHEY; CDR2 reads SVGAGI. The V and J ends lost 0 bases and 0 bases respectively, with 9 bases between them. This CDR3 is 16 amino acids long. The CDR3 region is CASSYSVGFSYNEQFF. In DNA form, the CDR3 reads TGTGCCAGCAGTTACTCAGTCGGTTTCTCCTACAATGAGCAGTTCTTC.

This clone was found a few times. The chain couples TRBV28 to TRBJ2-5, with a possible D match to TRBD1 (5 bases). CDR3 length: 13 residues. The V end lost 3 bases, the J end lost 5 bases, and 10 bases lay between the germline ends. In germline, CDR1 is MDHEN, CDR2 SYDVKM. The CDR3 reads CASSLGHGETQYF. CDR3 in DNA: TGTGCCAGCAGTTTGGGGCATGGGGAGACCCAGTACTTC.

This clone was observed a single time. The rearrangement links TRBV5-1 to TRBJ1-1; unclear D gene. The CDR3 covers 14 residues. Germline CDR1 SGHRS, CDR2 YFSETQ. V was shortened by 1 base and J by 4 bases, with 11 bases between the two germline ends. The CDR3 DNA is TGCGCCAGCAGCTTGTCGGGGTTGGGCACTGAAGCTTTCTTT. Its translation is CASSLSGLGTEAFF.

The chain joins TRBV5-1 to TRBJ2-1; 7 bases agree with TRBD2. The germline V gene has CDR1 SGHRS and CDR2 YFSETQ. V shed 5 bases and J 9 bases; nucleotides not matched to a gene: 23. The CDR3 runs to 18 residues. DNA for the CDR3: TGCGCCAGCAGTCGGGACTACCGGCCGCCCCCGGGGGAGGGTGAGCAGTTCTTC. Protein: CASSRDYRPPPGEGEQFF.

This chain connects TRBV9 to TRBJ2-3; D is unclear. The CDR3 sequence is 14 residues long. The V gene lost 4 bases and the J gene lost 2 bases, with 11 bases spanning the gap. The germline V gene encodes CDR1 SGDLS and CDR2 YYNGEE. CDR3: CASSPRTHTDTQYF. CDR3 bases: TGTGCCAGCAGCCCCCGGACCCACACAGATACGCAGTATTTT.

The CDR3 DNA is TGTGCCAGCAGCGGACTAGCGGGAGGGCCTGAGTTCTTC. Translating gives CASSGLAGGPEFF. The J gene is TRBJ2-1, the V gene TRBV7-9, with TRBD2 identical over 15 bases. In germline, CDR1 is SEHNR, CDR2 FQNEAQ (reference sequence). The CDR3 is made up of 13 amino acids. V shed 5 bases, J shed 14 bases, and the junction held 4 bases outside the gene matches.

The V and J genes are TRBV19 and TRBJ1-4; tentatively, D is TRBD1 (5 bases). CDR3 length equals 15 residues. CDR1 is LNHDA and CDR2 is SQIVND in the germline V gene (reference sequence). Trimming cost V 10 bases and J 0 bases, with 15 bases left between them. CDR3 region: CATHRLGATNEKLFF. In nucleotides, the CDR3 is TGTGCCACCCACCGGCTGGGGGCAACTAATGAAAAACTGTTTTTT.

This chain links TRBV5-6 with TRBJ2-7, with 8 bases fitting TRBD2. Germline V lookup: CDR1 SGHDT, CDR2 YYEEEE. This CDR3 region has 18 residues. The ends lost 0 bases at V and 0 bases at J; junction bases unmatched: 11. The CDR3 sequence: CASSLGWSSGANSYEQYF. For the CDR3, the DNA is TGTGCCAGCAGCTTGGGGTGGAGTAGCGGGGCGAACTCCTACGAGCAGTACTTC.

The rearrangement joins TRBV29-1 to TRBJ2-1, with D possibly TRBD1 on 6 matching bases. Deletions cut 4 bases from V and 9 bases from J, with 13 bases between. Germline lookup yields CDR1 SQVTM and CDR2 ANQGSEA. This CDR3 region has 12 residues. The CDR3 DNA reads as TGCAGCGTTGGAGCAGGGGATGGTGAGCAGTTCTTC. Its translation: CSVGAGDGEQFF.

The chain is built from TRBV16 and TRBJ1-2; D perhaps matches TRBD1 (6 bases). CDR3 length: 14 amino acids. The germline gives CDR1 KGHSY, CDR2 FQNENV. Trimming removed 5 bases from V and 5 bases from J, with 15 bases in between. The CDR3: CASSYEQGPYGYTF. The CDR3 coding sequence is TGTGCCAGCAGCTATGAACAGGGACCATATGGCTACACCTTC.

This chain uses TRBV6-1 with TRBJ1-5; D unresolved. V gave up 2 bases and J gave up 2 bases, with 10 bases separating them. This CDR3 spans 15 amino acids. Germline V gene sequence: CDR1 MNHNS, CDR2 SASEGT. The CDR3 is CASSELYGGNQPQHF. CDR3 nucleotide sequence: TGTGCCAGCAGTGAATTATACGGGGGCAATCAGCCCCAGCATTTT.

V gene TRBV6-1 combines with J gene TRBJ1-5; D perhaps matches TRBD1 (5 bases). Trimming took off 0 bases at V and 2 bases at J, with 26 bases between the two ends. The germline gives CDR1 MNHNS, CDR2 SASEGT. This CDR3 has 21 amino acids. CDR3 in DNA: TGTGCCAGCAGTGAAGCGCGGATGGGACTAGGGTTCCGGGGGGGCAATCAGCCCCAGCATTTT. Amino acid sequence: CASSEARMGLGFRGGNQPQHF.

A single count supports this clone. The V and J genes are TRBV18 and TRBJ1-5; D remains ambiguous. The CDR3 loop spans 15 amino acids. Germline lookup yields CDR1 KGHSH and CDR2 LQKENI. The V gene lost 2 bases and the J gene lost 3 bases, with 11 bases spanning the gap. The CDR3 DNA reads TGTGCCAGCTCACCAATTTCCAGCGCCAATCAGCCCCAGCATTTT. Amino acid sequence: CASSPISSANQPQHF.

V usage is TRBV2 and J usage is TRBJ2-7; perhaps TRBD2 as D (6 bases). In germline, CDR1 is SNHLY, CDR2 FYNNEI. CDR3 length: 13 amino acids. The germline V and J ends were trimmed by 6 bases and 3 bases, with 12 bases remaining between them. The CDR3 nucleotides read TGTGCCAGCAGACGGGAGCACCTCTACGAGCAGTACTTC. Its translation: CASRREHLYEQYF.

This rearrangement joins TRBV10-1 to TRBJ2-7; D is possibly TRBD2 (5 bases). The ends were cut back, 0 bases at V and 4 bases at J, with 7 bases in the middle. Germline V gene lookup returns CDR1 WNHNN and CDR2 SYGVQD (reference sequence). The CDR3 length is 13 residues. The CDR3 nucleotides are TGCGCCAGCAGTGAGTCGCCGGGATACGAGCAGTACTTC. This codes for CASSESPGYEQYF.

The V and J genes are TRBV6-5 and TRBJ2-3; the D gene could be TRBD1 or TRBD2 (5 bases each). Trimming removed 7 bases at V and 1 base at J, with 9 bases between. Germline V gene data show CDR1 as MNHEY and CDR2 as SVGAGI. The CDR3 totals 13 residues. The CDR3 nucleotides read TGTGCCAGCAACCGGGACGGCACAGATACGCAGTATTTT. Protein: CASNRDGTDTQYF.

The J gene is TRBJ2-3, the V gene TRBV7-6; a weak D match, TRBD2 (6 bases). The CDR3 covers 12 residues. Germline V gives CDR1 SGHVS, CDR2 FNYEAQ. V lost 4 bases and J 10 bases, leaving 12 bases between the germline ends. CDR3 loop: CASSSTSPPQYF. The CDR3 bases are TGTGCCAGCAGCTCGACTAGTCCCCCGCAGTATTTT.

The CDR3 sequence: CATRSKGGPYEQYF. The CDR3 DNA follows: TGTGCCACCCGTAGCAAAGGGGGACCCTACGAGCAGTACTTC. This chain joins TRBV10-3 and TRBJ2-7; perhaps TRBD1 as D (6 bases). V gave up 10 bases and J gave up 2 bases, with 18 bases separating them. Germline CDR1 reads ENHRY; CDR2 reads SYGVKD. This CDR3 is built from 14 residues.

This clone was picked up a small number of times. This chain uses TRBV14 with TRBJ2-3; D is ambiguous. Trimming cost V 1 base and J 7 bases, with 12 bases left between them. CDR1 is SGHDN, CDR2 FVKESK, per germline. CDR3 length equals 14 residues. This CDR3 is CASSQVVGSYTQYF. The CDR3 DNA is TGTGCCAGCAGCCAAGTCGTAGGCAGTTATACGCAGTATTTT.

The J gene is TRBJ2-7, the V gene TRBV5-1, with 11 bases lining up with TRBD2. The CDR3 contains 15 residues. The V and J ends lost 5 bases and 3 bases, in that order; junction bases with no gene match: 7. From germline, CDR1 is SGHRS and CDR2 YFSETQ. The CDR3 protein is CASRKGLADNYEQYF. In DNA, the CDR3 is TGCGCCAGCAGAAAGGGACTAGCGGACAACTACGAGCAGTACTTC.